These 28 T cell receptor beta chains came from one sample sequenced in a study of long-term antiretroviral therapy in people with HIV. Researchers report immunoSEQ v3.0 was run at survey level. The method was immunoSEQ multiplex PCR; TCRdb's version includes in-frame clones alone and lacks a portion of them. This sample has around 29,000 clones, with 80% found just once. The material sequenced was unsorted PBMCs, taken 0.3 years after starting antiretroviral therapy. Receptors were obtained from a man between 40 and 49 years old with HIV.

CDR3 DNA sequence: TGCGCCAGCAGTCAATCTACCGAGGTATGGGTAGGCCAGCCCCAGCATTTT. Its protein is CASSQSTEVWVGQPQHF. The V call is TRBV23-1, the J call TRBJ1-5; D call uncertain. TRBV23-1 is known as an ORF, though its function is uncertain. V was trimmed by 0 bases and J by 7 bases, leaving 19 bases between them. The CDR3 contains 17 residues.

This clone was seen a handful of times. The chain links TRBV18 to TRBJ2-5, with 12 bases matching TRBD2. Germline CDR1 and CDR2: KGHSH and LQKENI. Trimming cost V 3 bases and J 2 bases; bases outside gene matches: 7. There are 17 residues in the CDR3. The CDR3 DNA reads TGTGCCAGCTCACCGCGGACTAGCGGGACGGGGCAAGAGACCCAGTACTTC. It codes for CASSPRTSGTGQETQYF.

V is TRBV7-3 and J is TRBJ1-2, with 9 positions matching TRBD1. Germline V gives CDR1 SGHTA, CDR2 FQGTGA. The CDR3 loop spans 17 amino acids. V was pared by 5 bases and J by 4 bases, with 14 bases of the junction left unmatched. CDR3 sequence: CASSPGTGSRKVYGYTF. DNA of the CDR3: TGTGCCAGCAGCCCCGGGACAGGGTCCCGCAAAGTCTATGGCTACACCTTC.

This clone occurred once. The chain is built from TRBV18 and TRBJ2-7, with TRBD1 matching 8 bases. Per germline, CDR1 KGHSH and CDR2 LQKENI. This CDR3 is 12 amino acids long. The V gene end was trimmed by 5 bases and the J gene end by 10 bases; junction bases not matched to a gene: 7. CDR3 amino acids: CASSADREEQYF. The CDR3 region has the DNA TGTGCCAGCTCAGCGGACAGGGAGGAACAGTACTTC. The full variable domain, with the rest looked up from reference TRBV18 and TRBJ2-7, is NAGVMQNPRHLVRRRGQEARLRCSPMKGHSHVYWYRQLPEEGLKFMVYLQKENIIDESGMPKERFSAEFPKEGPSILRIQQVVRGDSAAYFCASSADREEQYFGPGTRLTVT.

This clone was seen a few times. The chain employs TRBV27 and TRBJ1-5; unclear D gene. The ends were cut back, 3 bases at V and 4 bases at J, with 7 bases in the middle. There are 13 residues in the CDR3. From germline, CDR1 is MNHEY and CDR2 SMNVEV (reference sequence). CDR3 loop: CASSFLGNQPQHF. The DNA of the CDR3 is TGTGCCAGCAGTTTTCTGGGTAATCAGCCCCAGCATTTT.

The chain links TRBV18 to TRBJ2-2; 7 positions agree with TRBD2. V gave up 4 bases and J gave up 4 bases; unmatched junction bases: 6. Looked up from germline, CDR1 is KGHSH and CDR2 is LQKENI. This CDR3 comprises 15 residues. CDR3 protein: CASSLPLATTGELFF. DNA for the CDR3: TGTGCCAGCTCACTCCCACTAGCGACCACCGGGGAGCTGTTTTTT. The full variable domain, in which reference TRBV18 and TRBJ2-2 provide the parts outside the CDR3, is NAGVMQNPRHLVRRRGQEARLRCSPMKGHSHVYWYRQLPEEGLKFMVYLQKENIIDESGMPKERFSAEFPKEGPSILRIQQVVRGDSAAYFCASSLPLATTGELFFGEGSRLTVL.

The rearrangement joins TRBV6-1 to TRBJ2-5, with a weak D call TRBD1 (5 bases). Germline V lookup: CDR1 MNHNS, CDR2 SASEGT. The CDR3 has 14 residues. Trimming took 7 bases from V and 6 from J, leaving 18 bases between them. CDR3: CASTTGQGWKTQYF. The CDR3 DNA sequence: TGTGCCAGCACCACGGGCCAGGGTTGGAAGACCCAGTACTTC.

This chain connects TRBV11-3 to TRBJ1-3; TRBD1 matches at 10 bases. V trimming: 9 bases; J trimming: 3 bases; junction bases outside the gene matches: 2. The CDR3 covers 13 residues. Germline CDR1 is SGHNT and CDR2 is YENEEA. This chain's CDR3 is CARTGGFGNTIYF. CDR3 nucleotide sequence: TGTGCCAGGACAGGGGGCTTTGGAAACACCATATATTTT.

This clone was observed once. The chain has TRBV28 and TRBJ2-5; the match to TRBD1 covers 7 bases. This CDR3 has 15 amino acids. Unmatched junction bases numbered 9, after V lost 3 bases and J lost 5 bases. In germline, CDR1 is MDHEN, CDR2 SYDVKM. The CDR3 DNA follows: TGTGCCAGCAGTTTCGGAACAGGGGTAAGGGAGACCCAGTACTTC. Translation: CASSFGTGVRETQYF.

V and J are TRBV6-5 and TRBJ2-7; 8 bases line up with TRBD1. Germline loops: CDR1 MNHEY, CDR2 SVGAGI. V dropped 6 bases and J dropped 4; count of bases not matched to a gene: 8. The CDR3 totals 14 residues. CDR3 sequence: CASSRQGKSYEQYF. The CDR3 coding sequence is TGTGCCAGCAGCCGACAGGGGAAATCATACGAGCAGTACTTC.

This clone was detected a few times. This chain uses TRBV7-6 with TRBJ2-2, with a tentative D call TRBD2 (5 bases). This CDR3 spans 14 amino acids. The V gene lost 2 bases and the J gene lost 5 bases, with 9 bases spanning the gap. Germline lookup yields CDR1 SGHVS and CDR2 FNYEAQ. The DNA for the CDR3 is TGTGCCAGCAGCTTAAAGCCGGGAACCGGGGAGCTGTTTTTT. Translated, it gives CASSLKPGTGELFF.

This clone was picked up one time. In DNA form, the CDR3 reads TGTGCCAGCAGTGCCTTAGGACAGGGGATTGAAAAACTGTTTTTT. It codes for CASSALGQGIEKLFF. The chain is built from TRBV2 and TRBJ1-4, with 9 bases lining up with TRBD1. Losses at the gene ends were 4 bases for V and 7 bases for J; bases not matched to a gene: 7. From germline, CDR1 is SNHLY and CDR2 FYNNEI. CDR3 length equals 15 residues.

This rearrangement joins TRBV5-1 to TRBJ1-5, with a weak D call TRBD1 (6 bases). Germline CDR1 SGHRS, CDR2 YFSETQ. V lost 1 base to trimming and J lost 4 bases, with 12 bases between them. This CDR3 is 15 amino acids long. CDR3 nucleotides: TGCGCCAGCAGCTTGAGGGGGGCTCAGAATCAGCCCCAGCATTTT. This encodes CASSLRGAQNQPQHF.

CDR3 in amino acids: CSVVSGANEKLFF. DNA of the CDR3: TGCAGCGTTGTGTCTGGTGCTAATGAAAAACTGTTTTTT. V usage is TRBV29-1 and J usage is TRBJ1-4; D gene ambiguous. The V end was cut by 4 bases, the J end by 3 bases, with 9 bases between. Looked up from germline, CDR1 is SQVTM and CDR2 is ANQGSEA. The CDR3 runs 13 residues.

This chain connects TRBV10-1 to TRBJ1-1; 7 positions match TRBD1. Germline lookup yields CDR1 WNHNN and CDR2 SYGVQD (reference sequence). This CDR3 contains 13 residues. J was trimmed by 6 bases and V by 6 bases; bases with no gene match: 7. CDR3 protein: CASSDTGAAEAFF. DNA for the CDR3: TGCGCCAGCAGCGATACAGGGGCAGCTGAAGCTTTCTTT.

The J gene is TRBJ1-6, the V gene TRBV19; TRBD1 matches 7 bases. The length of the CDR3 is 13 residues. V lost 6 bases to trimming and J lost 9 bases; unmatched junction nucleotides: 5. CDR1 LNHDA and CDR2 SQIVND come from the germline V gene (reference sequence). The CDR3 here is CASRTGTVSPLHF. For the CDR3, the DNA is TGTGCCAGTAGGACAGGGACGGTTTCACCCCTCCACTTT.

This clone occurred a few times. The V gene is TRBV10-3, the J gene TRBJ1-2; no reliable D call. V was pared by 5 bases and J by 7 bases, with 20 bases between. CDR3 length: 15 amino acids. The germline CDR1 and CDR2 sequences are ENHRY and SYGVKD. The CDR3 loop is CAISRGRVKSSGYTF. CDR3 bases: TGTGCCATCAGTCGAGGGAGGGTTAAATCCTCTGGCTACACCTTC.

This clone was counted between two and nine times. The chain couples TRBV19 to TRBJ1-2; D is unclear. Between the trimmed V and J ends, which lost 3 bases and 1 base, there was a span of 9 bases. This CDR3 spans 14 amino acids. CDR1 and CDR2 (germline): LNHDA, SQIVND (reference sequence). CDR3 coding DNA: TGTGCCAGTAGTATTAACGGTGATAACTATGGCTACACCTTC. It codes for CASSINGDNYGYTF.

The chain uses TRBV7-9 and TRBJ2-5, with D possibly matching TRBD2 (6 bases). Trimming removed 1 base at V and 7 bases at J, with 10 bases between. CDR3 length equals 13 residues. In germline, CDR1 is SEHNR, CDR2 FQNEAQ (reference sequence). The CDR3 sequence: CASSLGGGATQYF. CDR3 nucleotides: TGTGCCAGCAGCTTAGGGGGAGGTGCGACCCAGTACTTC.

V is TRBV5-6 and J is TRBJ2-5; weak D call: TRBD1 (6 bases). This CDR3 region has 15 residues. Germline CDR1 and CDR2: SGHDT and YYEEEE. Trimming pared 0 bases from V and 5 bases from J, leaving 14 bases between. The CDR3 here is CASSLDYRAWETQYF. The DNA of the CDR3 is TGTGCCAGCAGCTTGGATTACAGGGCTTGGGAGACCCAGTACTTC.

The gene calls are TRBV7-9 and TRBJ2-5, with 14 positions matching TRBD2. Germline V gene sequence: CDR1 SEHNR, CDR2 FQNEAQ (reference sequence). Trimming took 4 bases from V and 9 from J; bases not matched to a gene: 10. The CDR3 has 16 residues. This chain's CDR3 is CASSYGLAGGRGAQYF. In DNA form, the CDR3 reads TGTGCCAGCAGCTACGGACTAGCGGGAGGTCGAGGGGCCCAGTACTTC. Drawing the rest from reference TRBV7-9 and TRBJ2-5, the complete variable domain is DTGVSQNPRHKITKRGQNVTFRCDPISEHNRLYWYRQTLGQGPEFLTYFQNEAQLEKSRLLSDRFSAERPKGSFSTLEIQRTEQGDSAMYLCASSYGLAGGRGAQYFGPGTRLLVL.

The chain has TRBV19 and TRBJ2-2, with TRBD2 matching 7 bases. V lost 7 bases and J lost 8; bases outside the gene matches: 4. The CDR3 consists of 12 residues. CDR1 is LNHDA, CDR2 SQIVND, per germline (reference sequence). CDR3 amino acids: CASTAGAGELFF. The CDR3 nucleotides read TGTGCCAGTACCGCGGGAGCGGGGGAGCTGTTTTTT.

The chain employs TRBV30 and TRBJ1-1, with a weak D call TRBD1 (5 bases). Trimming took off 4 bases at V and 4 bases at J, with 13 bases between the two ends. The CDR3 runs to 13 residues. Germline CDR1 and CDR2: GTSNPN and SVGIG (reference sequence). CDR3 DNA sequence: TGTGCCTGGATTAGGGGCCTGGGCACTGAAGCTTTCTTT. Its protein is CAWIRGLGTEAFF. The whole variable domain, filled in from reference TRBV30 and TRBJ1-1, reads SQTIHQWPATLVQPVGSPLSLECTVEGTSNPNLYWYRQAAGRGLQLLFYSVGIGQISSEVPQNLSASRPQDRQFILSSKKLLLSDSGFYLCAWIRGLGTEAFFGQGTRLTVV.

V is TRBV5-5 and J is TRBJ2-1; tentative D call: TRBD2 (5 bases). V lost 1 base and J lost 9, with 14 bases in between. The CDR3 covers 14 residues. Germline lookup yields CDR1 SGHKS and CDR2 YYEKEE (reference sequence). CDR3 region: CASSLYGVVREQFF. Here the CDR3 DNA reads TGTGCCAGCAGCTTGTACGGGGTGGTCCGTGAGCAGTTCTTC.

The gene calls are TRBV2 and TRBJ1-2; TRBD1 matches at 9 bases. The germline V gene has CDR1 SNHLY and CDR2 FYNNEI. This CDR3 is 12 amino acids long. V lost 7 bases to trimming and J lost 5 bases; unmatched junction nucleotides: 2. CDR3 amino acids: CASKDRGYGYTF. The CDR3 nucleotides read TGTGCCAGCAAGGACAGGGGTTATGGCTACACCTTC. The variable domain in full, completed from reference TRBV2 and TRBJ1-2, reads EPEVTQTPSHQVTQMGQEVILRCVPISNHLYFYWYRQILGQKVEFLVSFYNNEISEKSEIFDDQFSVERPDGSNFTLKIRSTKLEDSAMYFCASKDRGYGYTFGSGTRLTVV.

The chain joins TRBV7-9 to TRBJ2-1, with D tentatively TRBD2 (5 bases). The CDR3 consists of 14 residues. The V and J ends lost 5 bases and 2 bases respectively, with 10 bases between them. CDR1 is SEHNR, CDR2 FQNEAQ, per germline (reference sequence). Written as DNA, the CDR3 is TGTGCCAGCAGCGAGGGAAGCCCCTACAATGAGCAGTTCTTC. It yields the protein CASSEGSPYNEQFF.

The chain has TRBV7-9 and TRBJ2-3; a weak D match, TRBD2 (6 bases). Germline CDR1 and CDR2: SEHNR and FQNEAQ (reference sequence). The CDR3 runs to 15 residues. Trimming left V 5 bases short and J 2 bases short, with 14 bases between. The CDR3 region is CASSPRDFYTDTQYF. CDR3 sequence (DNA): TGTGCCAGCAGCCCGAGGGACTTCTACACAGATACGCAGTATTTT.

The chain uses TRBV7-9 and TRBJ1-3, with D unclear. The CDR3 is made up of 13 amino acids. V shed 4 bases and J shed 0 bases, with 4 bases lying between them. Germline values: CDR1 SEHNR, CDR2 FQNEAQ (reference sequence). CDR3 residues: CASSWDSGNTIYF. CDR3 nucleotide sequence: TGTGCCAGCAGCTGGGACTCTGGAAACACCATATATTTT.